The clone carrying this T cell receptor beta chain appeared a single time. The antigen is undetermined. The entry originates in a study of T cell repertoires in cytomegalovirus infection. Study information: Recently identified HLA-C-restricted CMV epitopes were used, and well-studied HLA-B-restricted CMV epitopes were used as well. Both a matching HLA type and CMV infection were indicated by public TCR beta signatures.

TCRdb reprocessed the reads via MiXCR and lists one record per CDR3 protein. Of about 360,000 distinct CDR3 sequences listed, about 35% are singletons. Looked up from germline, CDR1 is SGHRS and CDR2 is YFSETQ. V lost 0 bases, J lost 2 bases, and 13 bases lay in between. The CDR3 length is 16 residues. Whole-study results and caveats: CMV carriers with the relevant HLA were identified by cumulative public TCR beta family frequency.

The genes are TRBV5-1 and TRBJ2-3; possible D gene TRBD1, 6 bases. The receptor comes from a human donor in good health (CMV status not recorded). Some clones in this sample may be carry-over from other donors' samples. The sample consisted of cultured PBMCs, taken from culture after CMV antigen stimulation. The CDR3 nucleotides read TGCGCCAGCAGCTTGGGACAGGCGATTTCCACAGATACGCAGTATTTT. Its protein is CASSLGQAISTDTQYF.